The entry that follows covers one TCR beta chain sequence. Its antigen remains unknown. Unmatched junction bases numbered 7, after V lost 1 base and J lost 4 bases. The CDR3 extends over 16 amino acids. The germline gives CDR1 SGHAT, CDR2 FQNNGV. This specimen comes from a study of cytomegalovirus exposure and HLA in healthy donors. Study results and limitations: A list of 150 or so TCR beta chains associated with cytomegalovirus was given.

PCR primers comprised 60 Vbeta and 13 Jbeta primers. The method was immunoSEQ multiplex PCR; TCRdb's version includes in-frame clones alone and lacks a portion of them. Among about 160,000 clones listed, 82% were seen once. The donors were healthy bone marrow donors. The chain is built from TRBV11-2 and TRBJ2-3; TRBD2 aligns across 8 bases. Sequenced sample: PBMCs. The TCR sequence derives from a man between 45 and 60 years old in good health and CMV-seropositive. CDR3: CASSLAGRGVADTQYF. CDR3 in DNA: TGTGCCAGCAGCTTAGCGGGGCGGGGGGTCGCAGATACGCAGTATTTT.